This record covers a single TCR beta chain. Trimming took 8 bases from V and 13 from J; bases not matched to a gene: 3. The CDR3 is made up of 10 amino acids. Germline CDR1 and CDR2: MDHEN and SYDVKM. Original processing methods: By means of reference gene primer amplification, nucleated cell counts were estimated. Assay used: immunoSEQ multiplex PCR; TCRdb lists only in-frame clones, some missing. V and J calls and clone size are those listed in that table; D and trimming were worked out from the DNA. The sample includes 200,000 to 250,000 clones, roughly 84% of them seen just once. The data were taken from a study of blood T cell repertoires in COVID-19. Study details: COVID-19 samples collected from the United States, Italy and Spain covered acute and convalescent phases. The cDNA or gDNA used as material had been derived from T cells, B-cell-depleted T cells, or PBMCs.

The sequenced sample was peripheral blood. This chain links TRBV28 with TRBJ2-4, with 9 nucleotides matching TRBD1. The clonotype originates from a woman in her 40s who had recovered from COVID-19. Here the CDR3 DNA reads TGTGCCAGCGGGACAGGGCGCCAGTACTTC. Translating gives CASGTGRQYF.